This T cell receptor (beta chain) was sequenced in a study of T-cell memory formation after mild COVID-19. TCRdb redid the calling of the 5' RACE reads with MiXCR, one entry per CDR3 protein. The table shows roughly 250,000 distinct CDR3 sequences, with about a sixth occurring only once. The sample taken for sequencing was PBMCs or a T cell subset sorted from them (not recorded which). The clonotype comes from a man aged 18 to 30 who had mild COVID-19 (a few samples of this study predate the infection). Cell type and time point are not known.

The CDR3, as DNA: TGTGCCAGCAGCCAGGACCGGGACTGGCAAGAGACCCAGTACTTC. Translation gives CASSQDRDWQETQYF. The rearrangement joins TRBV14 to TRBJ2-5; D is possibly TRBD2 (6 bases). The CDR3 has 15 residues. Germline V CDR1 and CDR2: SGHDN, FVKESK. V lost 3 bases, J lost 2 bases, and 13 bases lay in between. The variable domain in full, with the rest retrieved from reference TRBV14 and TRBJ2-5, is EAGVTQFPSHSVIEKGQTVTLRCDPISGHDNLYWYRRVMGKEIKFLLHFVKESKQDESGMPNNRFLAERTGGTYSTLKVQPAELEDSGVYFCASSQDRDWQETQYFGPGTRLLVL.